This TCR beta chain stems from a study of shared clonotypes between healthy human individuals. The study, taken as a whole, reports: Clonotype sharing among donors likely depends on sequencing depth. Owing to a small donor count, the genetic and exposure-history diversity represented was limited.

This clone was counted only a few times. Its antigen is still unknown. Germline V gives CDR1 SNHLY, CDR2 FYNNEI. The CDR3 length is 13 residues. V was clipped by 10 bases and J by 1 base; unmatched bases: 6. Evenly divided among several immunoSEQ plates was the genomic DNA of each subset. Tens of thousands of T cell genomes, or around 300 ng DNA, went into replicate PCRs of unsorted PBMC. TCRdb's copy holds only in-frame clones and misses some; the assay was immunoSEQ multiplex PCR. The data contain about 490,000 clones, over 75% of them seen just once; the ten biggest clones take up more than 9.5%. The chain employs TRBV2 and TRBJ1-1, with 7 nucleotides matching TRBD1. The sample consisted of PBMCs. The TCR sequence derives from a woman in her 40s in good health. Some clones in this sample may be carry-over from other donors' samples. The CDR3 here is CATQGGENTEAFF. DNA for the CDR3: TGTGCCACTCAGGGGGGAGAGAACACTGAAGCTTTCTTT. The full variable domain, rest sourced from reference TRBV2 and TRBJ1-1, is EPEVTQTPSHQVTQMGQEVILRCVPISNHLYFYWYRQILGQKVEFLVSFYNNEISEKSEIFDDQFSVERPDGSNFTLKIRSTKLEDSAMYFCATQGGENTEAFFGQGTRLTVV.